This T cell receptor (beta chain) was documented in a study of follicular helper T cells after annual influenza vaccination (TCRdb year 2017). General notes on the study: After each seasonal influenza vaccination, blood was collected on days 0, 7 and 28. Some subjects were followed across successive annual vaccinations spanning the 2013-2014, 2014-2015 and 2015-2016 seasons to study recall of cTfh clones. One week after vaccination, a second recruited cohort of more than nine subjects (Table S1) displayed a similar ICOS+CD38+ cTfh response. Six subjects had multi-year samples: four covered two vaccination seasons and two covered three seasons. Samples from 2013-2014 were cryopreserved, whereas samples from about 2015 were processed immediately after collection.

In light of the paper, this sample's time point label describes: 2015-2016 season, pre-vaccination. Seasonal inactivated influenza vaccine (Fluvarix) was administered to adults, and sorted blood CD4 subsets were tracked by TCRB sequencing before and after vaccination. To be eligible, subjects had to live in the community and must not have received influenza vaccine in the previous 6 months. Reasons for exclusion included contraindications to influenza vaccine, substance abuse, HIV/AIDS, active malignancy, immunomodulatory medication, and active illness such as respiratory infection. Per time point, between about 40 and 100 mL of blood was sampled. Non-naive CD4+CXCR5+PD-1+ cells were defined as circulating Tfh and were sorted into two fractions, ICOS+CD38+ and ICOS-CD38-. Ficoll-Paque PLUS or SepMate separation was used to isolate PBMC. Before DNA was extracted, the cell subsets were sorted from PBMC using a BD FACS Aria.

To prepare the library, the immunoSEQ multiplex PCR assay was applied. Adaptive Biotechnologies handled the TCRB amplification, library preparation, sequencing and preliminary bioinformatics at Survey level resolution. TCRB sequencing used multiplex PCR amplification of genomic DNA from sorted cTfh populations. The source study handled its data this way. Clonality was calculated in R as 1 minus normalized Shannon entropy, and the Gini index was calculated with the R package ineq. Overlap score was defined as the summed counts of shared sequences divided by the total counts of all sequences in both compared samples. The significance of shared clonotypes was tested with Fisher's exact test, assuming a theoretical repertoire of 10^7 TCRB sequences. TCRdb limited this immuneACCESS table to in-frame rearrangements with V and J called. A share of clones is missing; checked studies link under half to unresolved V genes, and the rest is unexplained. V, J and clone size were drawn from that table, and D and trimming were deduced from the DNA. For this sample the table gives roughly 4,600 clones, of which about 79% were detected only once. The leading ten clones occupy roughly 2.2% of the sample.

Ends trimmed: V by 5 bases, J by 5 bases; bases unmatched to a gene: 13. The germline V gene specifies SNHLY as CDR1 and FYNNEI as CDR2. Counted from cysteine to phenylalanine, this CDR3 has 18 amino acids. The read is trimmed to its CDR3 DNA, 54 bases read in frame from base 1. As to this clone: Its antigen remains undetermined. Base qualities are missing; no much larger clone stands one base away.

The research as a whole found: Day 7 ICOS+CD38+ clones were most often found later in ICOS-CD38- cTfh, suggesting that subset may serve as a memory reservoir. ICOS+CD38+ cTfh clonality correlated with the frequency of that population, and its change correlated with the change in circulating plasmablast frequency. Only about 9.5-22% of analyzed cells yielded productive TCRB sequences, so sampling of rare clonotypes was not possible. Successive annual vaccinations recalled a recurring oligoclonal ICOS+CD38+ cTfh response that included tetramer and AIM influenza-specific clonotypes.

The receptor's source is an adult who received the influenza vaccine. The starting material was CXCR5+ CD38- circulating T follicular helper cells from blood, obtained on the day of influenza vaccination. The sample's cell subset or site label, in plain terms: circulating Tfh, non-naive CD4+CXCR5+PD-1+ (ICOS+CD38+ or ICOS-CD38-). This chain is built from TRBV2 and TRBJ2-2; 11 middle bases align to TRBD2. The CDR3 protein: CASSPRLAGKRETGELFF. The nucleotide sequence reads as follows: TGTGCCAGCAGTCCCCGACTAGCGGGGAAGAGGGAAACCGGGGAGCTGTTTTTT.